The entry below gives a single T cell receptor beta chain sequence along with its context. No antigen is known for it. This specimen comes from a study of T cell responses to AZD1222 COVID-19 vaccine. Whole-study findings and limits: Spike-specific TCRs gained breadth and depth after people received two AZD1222 doses.

This CDR3 has 14 amino acids. Between the trimmed V and J ends, which lost 4 bases and 0 bases, there was a span of 6 bases. CDR1 is WSHSY, CDR2 SAAADI, per germline. This table comes from immunoSEQ multiplex PCR, and its TCRdb copy is limited to in-frame clones, with some not included. The table records over 140,000 clones, roughly 92% of them present only once. The material was peripheral blood, obtained on day 0 of AZD1222 vaccination. The chain is built from TRBV10-2 and TRBJ1-4; no firm D call. This sequence originates from an adult in good health. The DNA for the CDR3 is TGCGCCAGCAGTGTGGTAGCAACTAATGAAAAACTGTTTTTT. This encodes CASSVVATNEKLFF.